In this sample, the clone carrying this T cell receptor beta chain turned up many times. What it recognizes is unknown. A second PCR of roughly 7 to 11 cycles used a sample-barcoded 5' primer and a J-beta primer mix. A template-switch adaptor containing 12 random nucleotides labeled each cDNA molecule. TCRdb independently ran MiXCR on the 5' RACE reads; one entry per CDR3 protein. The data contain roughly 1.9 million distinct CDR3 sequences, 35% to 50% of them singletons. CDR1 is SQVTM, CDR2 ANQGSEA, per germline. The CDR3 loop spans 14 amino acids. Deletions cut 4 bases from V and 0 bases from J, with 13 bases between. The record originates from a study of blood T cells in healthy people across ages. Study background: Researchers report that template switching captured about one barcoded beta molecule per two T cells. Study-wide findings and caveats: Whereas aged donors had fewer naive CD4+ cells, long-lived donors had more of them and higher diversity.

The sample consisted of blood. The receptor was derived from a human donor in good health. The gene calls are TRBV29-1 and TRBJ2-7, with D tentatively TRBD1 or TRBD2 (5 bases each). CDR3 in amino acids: CSVAGVGGSYEQYF. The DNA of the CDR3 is TGCAGCGTTGCTGGGGTTGGGGGCTCCTACGAGCAGTACTTC.